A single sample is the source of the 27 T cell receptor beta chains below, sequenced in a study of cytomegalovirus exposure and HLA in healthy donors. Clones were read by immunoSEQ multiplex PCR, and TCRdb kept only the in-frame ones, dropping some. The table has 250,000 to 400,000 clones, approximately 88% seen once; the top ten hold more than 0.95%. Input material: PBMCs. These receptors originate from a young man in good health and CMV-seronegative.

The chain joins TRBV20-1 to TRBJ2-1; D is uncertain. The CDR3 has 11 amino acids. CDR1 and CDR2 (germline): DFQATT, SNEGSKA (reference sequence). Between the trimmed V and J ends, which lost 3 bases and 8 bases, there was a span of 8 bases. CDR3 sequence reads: CSASKLDEQFF. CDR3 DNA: TGCAGTGCTAGCAAATTAGATGAGCAGTTCTTC.

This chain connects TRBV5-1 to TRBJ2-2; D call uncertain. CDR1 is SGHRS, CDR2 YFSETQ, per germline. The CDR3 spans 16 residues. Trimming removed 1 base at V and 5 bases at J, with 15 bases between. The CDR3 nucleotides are TGCGCCAGCAGCTTGTGGTCGGAGTCGTTAACCGGGGAGCTGTTTTTT. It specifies CASSLWSESLTGELFF.

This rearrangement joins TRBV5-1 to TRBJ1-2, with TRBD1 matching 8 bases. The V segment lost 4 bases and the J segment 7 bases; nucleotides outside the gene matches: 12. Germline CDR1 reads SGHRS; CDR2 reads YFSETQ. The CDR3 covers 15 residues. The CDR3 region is CASSPGQGRGVGYTF. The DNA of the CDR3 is TGCGCCAGCAGCCCAGGACAGGGAAGAGGGGTTGGCTACACCTTC.

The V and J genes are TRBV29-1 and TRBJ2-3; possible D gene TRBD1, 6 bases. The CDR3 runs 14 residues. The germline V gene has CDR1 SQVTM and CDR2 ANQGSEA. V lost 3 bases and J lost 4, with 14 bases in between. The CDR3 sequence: CSVDQGLQADTQYF. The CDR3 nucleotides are TGCAGCGTTGACCAGGGGTTGCAGGCAGATACGCAGTATTTT.

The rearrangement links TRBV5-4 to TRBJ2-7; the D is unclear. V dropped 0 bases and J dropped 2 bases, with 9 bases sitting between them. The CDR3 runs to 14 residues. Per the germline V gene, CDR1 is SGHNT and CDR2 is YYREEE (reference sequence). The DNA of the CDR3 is TGTGCCAGCAGCTTGGCCATGGCCCCCTACGAGCAGTACTTC. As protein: CASSLAMAPYEQYF.

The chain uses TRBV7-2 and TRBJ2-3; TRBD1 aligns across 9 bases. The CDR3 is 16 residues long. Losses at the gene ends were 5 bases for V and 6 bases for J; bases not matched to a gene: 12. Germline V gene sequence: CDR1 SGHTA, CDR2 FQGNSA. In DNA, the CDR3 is TGTGCCAGCAGCCTTACCGGGACAGGGTCGGGGGATACGCAGTATTTT. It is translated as CASSLTGTGSGDTQYF.

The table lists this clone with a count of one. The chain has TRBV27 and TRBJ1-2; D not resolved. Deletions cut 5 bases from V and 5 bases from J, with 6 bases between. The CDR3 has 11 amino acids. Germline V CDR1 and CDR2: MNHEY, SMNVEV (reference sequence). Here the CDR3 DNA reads TGTGCCAGCAGTAGAGGGTATGGCTACACCTTC. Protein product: CASSRGYGYTF.

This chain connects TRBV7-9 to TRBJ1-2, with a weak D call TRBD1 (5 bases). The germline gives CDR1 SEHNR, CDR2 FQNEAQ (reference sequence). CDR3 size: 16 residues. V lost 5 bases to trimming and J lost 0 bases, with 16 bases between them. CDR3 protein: CASSLDGGRTNYGYTF. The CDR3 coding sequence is TGTGCCAGCAGCCTAGACGGGGGTCGGACTAACTATGGCTACACCTTC.

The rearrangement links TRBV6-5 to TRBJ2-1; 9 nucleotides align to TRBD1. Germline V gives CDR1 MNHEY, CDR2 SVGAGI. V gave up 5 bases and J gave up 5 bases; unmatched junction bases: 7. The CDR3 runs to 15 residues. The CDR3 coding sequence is TGTGCCAGCAGTAGGACAGGGGAGGAAGACAATGAGCAGTTCTTC. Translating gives CASSRTGEEDNEQFF.

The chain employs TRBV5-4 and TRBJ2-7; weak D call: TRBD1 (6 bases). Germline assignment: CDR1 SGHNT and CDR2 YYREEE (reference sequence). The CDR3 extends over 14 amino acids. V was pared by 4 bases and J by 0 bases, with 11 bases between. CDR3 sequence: CASSKDSSSYEQYF. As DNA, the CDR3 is TGTGCCAGCAGCAAGGACAGCTCCTCCTACGAGCAGTACTTC.

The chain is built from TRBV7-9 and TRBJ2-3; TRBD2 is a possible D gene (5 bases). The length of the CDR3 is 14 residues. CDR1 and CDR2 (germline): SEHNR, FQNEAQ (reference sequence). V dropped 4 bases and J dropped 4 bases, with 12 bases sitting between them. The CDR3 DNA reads TGTGCCAGCAGCTCGTGGGAGTTTGCAGATACGCAGTATTTT. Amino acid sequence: CASSSWEFADTQYF.

The CDR3 here is CAARVSDRRDSPLHF. The CDR3 coding sequence is TGTGCCGCTCGAGTATCAGACAGGCGAGACTCACCCCTCCACTTT. The chain employs TRBV7-2 and TRBJ1-6; D possibly corresponds to TRBD1 (6 bases). Germline loops: CDR1 SGHTA, CDR2 FQGNSA. The CDR3 totals 15 residues. Trimming took off 11 bases at V and 10 bases at J, with 24 bases between the two ends. Using reference TRBV7-2 and TRBJ1-6 for the parts outside the CDR3, the full variable domain is GAGVSQSPSNKVTEKGKDVELRCDPISGHTALYWYRQSLGQGLEFLIYFQGNSAPDKSGLPSDRFSAERTGGSVSTLTIQRTQQEDSAVYLCAARVSDRRDSPLHFGNGTRLTVT.

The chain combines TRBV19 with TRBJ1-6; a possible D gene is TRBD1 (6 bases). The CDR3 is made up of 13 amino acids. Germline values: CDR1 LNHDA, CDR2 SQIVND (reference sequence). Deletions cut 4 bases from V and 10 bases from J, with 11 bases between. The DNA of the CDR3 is TGTGCCAGTAGTACAGGGGAACCCTCACCCCTCCACTTT. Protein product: CASSTGEPSPLHF.

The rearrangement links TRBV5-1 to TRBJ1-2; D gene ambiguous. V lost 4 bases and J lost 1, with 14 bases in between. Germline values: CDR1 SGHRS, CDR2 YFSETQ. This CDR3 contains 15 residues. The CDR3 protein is CASSPTTGINYGYTF. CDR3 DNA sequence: TGCGCCAGCAGCCCGACCACGGGGATTAACTATGGCTACACCTTC. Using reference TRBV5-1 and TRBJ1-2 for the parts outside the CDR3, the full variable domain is KAGVTQTPRYLIKTRGQQVTLSCSPISGHRSVSWYQQTPGQGLQFLFEYFSETQRNKGNFPGRFSGRQFSNSRSEMNVSTLELGDSALYLCASSPTTGINYGYTFGSGTRLTVV.

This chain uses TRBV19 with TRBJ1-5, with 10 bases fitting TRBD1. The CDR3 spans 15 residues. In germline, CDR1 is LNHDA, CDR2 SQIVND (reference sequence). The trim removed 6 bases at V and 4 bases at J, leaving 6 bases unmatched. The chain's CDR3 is CASSFGQGGNQPQHF. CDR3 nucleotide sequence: TGTGCCAGTAGCTTTGGACAGGGGGGAAATCAGCCCCAGCATTTT.

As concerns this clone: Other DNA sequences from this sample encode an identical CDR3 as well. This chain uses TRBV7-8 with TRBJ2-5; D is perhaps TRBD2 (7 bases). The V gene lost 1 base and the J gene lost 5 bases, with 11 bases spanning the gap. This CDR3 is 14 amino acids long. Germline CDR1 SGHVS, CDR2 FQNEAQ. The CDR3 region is CASSLGGGGETQYF. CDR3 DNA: TGTGCCAGCAGCTTAGGGGGGGGCGGCGAGACCCAGTACTTC.

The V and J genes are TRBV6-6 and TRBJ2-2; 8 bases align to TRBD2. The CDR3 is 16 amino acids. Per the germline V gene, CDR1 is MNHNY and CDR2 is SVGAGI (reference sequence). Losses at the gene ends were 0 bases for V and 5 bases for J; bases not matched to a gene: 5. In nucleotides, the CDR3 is TGTGCCAGCAGTTACTCCGGGGGGGTCGGAACCGGGGAGCTGTTTTTT. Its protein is CASSYSGGVGTGELFF.

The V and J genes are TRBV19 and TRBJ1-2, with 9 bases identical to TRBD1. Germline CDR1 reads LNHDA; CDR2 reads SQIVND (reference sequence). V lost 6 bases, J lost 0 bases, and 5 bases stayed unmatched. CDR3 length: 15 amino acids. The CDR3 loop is CASSQNRGPNYGYTF. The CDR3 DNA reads TGTGCCAGTAGCCAGAACAGGGGGCCTAACTATGGCTACACCTTC.

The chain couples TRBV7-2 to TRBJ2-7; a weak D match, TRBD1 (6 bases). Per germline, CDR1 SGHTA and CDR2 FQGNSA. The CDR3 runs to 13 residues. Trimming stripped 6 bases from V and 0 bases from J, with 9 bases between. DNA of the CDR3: TGTGCCAGCAGGGACAGAAGCTCCTACGAGCAGTACTTC. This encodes CASRDRSSYEQYF.

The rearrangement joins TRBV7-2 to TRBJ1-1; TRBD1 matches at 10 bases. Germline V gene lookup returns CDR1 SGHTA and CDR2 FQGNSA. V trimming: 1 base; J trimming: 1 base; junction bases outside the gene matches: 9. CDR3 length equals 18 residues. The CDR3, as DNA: TGTGCCAGCAGCTTAGAAGACAGGGGGCTTATAGGGAACACTGAAGCTTTCTTT. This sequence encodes CASSLEDRGLIGNTEAFF.

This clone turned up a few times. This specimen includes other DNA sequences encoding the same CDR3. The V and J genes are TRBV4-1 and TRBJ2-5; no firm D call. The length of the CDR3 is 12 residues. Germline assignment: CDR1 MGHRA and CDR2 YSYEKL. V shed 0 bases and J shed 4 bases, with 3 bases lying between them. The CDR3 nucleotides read TGCGCCAGCAGCCAAGACAGAGAGACCCAGTACTTC. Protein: CASSQDRETQYF.

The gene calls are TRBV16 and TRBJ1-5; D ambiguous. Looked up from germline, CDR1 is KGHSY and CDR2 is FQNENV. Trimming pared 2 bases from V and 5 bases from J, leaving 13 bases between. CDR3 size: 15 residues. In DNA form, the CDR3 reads TGTGCCAGCAGCCAAACTAGCGGTCTCCATCAGCCCCAGCATTTT. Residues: CASSQTSGLHQPQHF.

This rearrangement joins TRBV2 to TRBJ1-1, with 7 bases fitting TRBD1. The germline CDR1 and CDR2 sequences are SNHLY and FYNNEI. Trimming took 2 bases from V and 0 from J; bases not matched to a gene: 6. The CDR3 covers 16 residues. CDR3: CASSERAGGLNTEAFF. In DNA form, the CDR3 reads TGTGCCAGCAGTGAAAGGGCAGGGGGGCTGAACACTGAAGCTTTCTTT.

CDR3 sequence (DNA): TGTGCCAGCAGCTTGCAGGCAGGGGGCTACTACGAGCAGTACTTC. This gives the protein CASSLQAGGYYEQYF. This rearrangement joins TRBV5-8 to TRBJ2-7; 8 nucleotides line up with TRBD1. Germline V lookup: CDR1 SGHTS, CDR2 YDEGEE. Trimming cost V 1 base and J 3 bases; bases outside gene matches: 6. There are 15 residues in the CDR3.

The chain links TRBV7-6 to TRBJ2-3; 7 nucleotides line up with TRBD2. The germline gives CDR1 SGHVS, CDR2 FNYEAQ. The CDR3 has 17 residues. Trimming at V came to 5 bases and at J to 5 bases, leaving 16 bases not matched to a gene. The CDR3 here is CASSHPKGGGGVDTQYF. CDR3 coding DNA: TGTGCCAGCAGCCATCCCAAGGGAGGCGGGGGAGTAGATACGCAGTATTTT.

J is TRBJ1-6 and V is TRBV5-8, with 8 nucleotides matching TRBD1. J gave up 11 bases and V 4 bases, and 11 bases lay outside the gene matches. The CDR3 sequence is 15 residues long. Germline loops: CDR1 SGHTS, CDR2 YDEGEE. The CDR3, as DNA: TGTGCCAGCAGCCCCCGGGACAGGTCTTTCCCACCCCTCCACTTT. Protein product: CASSPRDRSFPPLHF. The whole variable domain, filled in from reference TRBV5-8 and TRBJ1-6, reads EAGVTQSPTHLIKTRGQQATLRCSPISGHTSVYWYQQALGLGLQFLLWYDEGEERNRGNFPPRFSGRQFPNYSSELNVNALELEDSALYLCASSPRDRSFPPLHFGNGTRLTVT.

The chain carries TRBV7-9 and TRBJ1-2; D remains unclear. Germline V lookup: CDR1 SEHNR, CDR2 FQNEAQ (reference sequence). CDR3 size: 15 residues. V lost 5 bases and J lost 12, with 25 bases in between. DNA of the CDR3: TGTGCCAGCAGCCCCCCATCGGGCCGGGGAAGGATGAACACCTTC. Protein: CASSPPSGRGRMNTF. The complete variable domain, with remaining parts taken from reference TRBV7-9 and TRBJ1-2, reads DTGVSQNPRHKITKRGQNVTFRCDPISEHNRLYWYRQTLGQGPEFLTYFQNEAQLEKSRLLSDRFSAERPKGSFSTLEIQRTEQGDSAMYLCASSPPSGRGRMNTFGSGTRLTVV.